These T cell receptor beta chains were read from a single sample in a study of graft-versus-host responses after intestinal transplantation. TCRdb keeps only in-frame clones here, not all; method: immunoSEQ multiplex PCR. The sample lists about 22,000 clones, less than 45% occurring once. The sequenced sample was alloreactive CD8+ T cells from a mixed lymphocyte reaction culture, obtained before intestinal transplant. Receptors originate from a human patient who received an intestinal transplant. CDR3s include the opening cysteine and the closing phenylalanine or tryptophan. Fields, in order: CDR3 length, clone size, D gene, J gene, V gene, CDR3 protein. D genes are given only for firm matches. A clone size is listed for some rows: how often the clone was seen (once, few, many), or a class if it is expanded.

13,NA,TRBD2,TRBJ2-1,TRBV5-1,CASSPGTSGEQFF
13,few,TRBD2,TRBJ2-2,TRBV2,CASTWGGAGELFF
15,once,TRBD1,TRBJ1-2,TRBV5-1,CASSLEGQGLDGYTF
15,NA,NA,TRBJ2-1,TRBV7-7,CASSFVAGINNEQFF
12,NA,NA,TRBJ1-2,TRBV30,CAWSVVSTGYTF
15,NA,TRBD2,TRBJ2-1,TRBV27,CASSLRLADYNEQFF
14,NA,TRBD2,TRBJ2-7,TRBV6-5,CASSSTSVSYEQYF
15,NA,NA,TRBJ1-5,TRBV5-4,CASSLDGARNQPQHF
15,NA,NA,TRBJ2-7,TRBV28,CASSSPGRAYYEQYF
13,NA,NA,TRBJ2-1,TRBV5-8,CASSLTRGDEQFF
16,NA,TRBD2,TRBJ2-5,TRBV9,CASSVGTSGSWETQYF
13,NA,NA,TRBJ1-2,TRBV5-6,CASSLTGIVGYTF
15,NA,NA,TRBJ2-5,TRBV14,CASSHPQGPQETQYF
16,few,TRBD1,TRBJ1-3,TRBV10-2,CASSETGTGFGNTIYF
14,NA,NA,TRBJ2-7,TRBV21-1,CASTSRGLWDEQYF
14,medium-sized,NA,TRBJ1-1,TRBV9,CASSVGGRNTEAFF
12,few,NA,TRBJ2-1,TRBV5-5,CASTLRGNEQFF
13,medium-sized,NA,TRBJ2-7,TRBV28,CASSFLNPYEQYF
19,NA,TRBD2,TRBJ2-3,TRBV7-3,CASSLNPHMASGSSDTQYF
14,NA,TRBD2,TRBJ2-1,TRBV27,CASSSSGAYNEQFF
15,NA,TRBD2,TRBJ2-3,TRBV7-2,CASSLGLGSTDTQYF
12,few,NA,TRBJ2-7,TRBV7-8,CASSRRDYEQYF
13,NA,NA,TRBJ1-2,TRBV27,CASSFTGSYGYTF
14,NA,TRBD2,TRBJ2-1,TRBV7-9,CASPPSGSANEQFF
15,few,TRBD1,TRBJ2-1,TRBV5-1,CASSIGQGGYNEQFF
12,NA,NA,TRBJ2-1,TRBV29-1,CSVDGAGNEQFF
14,NA,NA,TRBJ1-5,TRBV6-5,CASSRDSISGPQHF
14,NA,NA,TRBJ2-7,TRBV4-1,CASSLGPTGDEQYF
14,few,TRBD1,TRBJ2-3,TRBV19,CASSMYGTADTQYF
13,NA,TRBD2,TRBJ2-7,TRBV5-1,CASSSTGGMEQYF
14,NA,NA,TRBJ2-3,TRBV14,CASSHRDLTDTQYF
14,medium-sized,NA,TRBJ1-1,TRBV18,CASSPPHRVAEAFF
16,few,TRBD1,TRBJ2-7,TRBV7-2,CASSLVGTGGPREQYF
13,NA,TRBD1,TRBJ2-7,TRBV25-1,CASRGTGGGEQYF
15,medium-sized,TRBD2,TRBJ2-2,TRBV7-7,CASSLNGLDTGELFF
14,medium-sized,TRBD1,TRBJ1-1,TRBV7-9,CASSPRTGNTEAFF
15,few,TRBD1,TRBJ1-2,TRBV5-5,CASSLSRTGIGGYTF
12,once,NA,TRBJ1-2,TRBV11-2,CASTRMRYGYTF
15,NA,TRBD1,TRBJ2-7,TRBV28,CASSPQGASPYEQYF
15,NA,NA,TRBJ2-7,TRBV18,CASSLRDGLSYEQYF
15,once,NA,TRBJ2-7,TRBV6-6,CASSHRPQGYYEQYF
15,NA,NA,TRBJ2-7,TRBV4-1,CASSQGDRGEYEQYF
11,NA,NA,TRBJ2-1,TRBV6-6,CASSYSSEQFF
15,NA,TRBD1,TRBJ1-1,TRBV6-1,CASSGQGMGNTEAFF
15,NA,TRBD2,TRBJ2-7,TRBV9,CASSVYSGGYSEQYF
14,NA,NA,TRBJ1-4,TRBV28,CASTSGGLSEKLFF
14,NA,NA,TRBJ2-2,TRBV5-1,CASSLWGESGELFF
11,once,NA,TRBJ2-7,TRBV29-1,CSVAGAYEQYF
15,NA,TRBD2,TRBJ2-3,TRBV7-9,CASSLTSGSTDTQYF
13,few,NA,TRBJ2-7,TRBV28,CASSFVRVGEQYF
18,NA,NA,TRBJ2-6,TRBV4-1,CASSQSRLGISGANVLTF
15,NA,NA,TRBJ1-5,TRBV23-1,CASTQGLVSNQPQHF
21,NA,TRBD2,TRBJ2-1,TRBV28,CASNSDRGGLAGGRSYNEQFF
13,NA,NA,TRBJ2-5,TRBV11-2,CASSGKGQETQYF
16,NA,NA,TRBJ2-1,TRBV5-4,CASSLGPDHTYNEQFF
15,NA,TRBD2,TRBJ2-1,TRBV6-5,CASSPTSGTSLNRFF
14,NA,NA,TRBJ1-1,TRBV21-1,CASSKGPTGVEAFF
15,few,NA,TRBJ2-2,TRBV9,CASSVTYRNTGELFF
15,NA,NA,TRBJ2-2,TRBV6-5,CASSSPKGSTGELFF